A selection of T cell receptor beta chains follows, all from one sample in a study of blood T cell repertoires in COVID-19. TCRdb's copy holds only in-frame clones and misses some; the assay was immunoSEQ multiplex PCR. The sample holds over 300,000 clones, around 83% seen once. The sequencing input was peripheral blood. The receptors originated from a woman aged 45-60 years with acute or convalescent COVID-19. CDR3s include the opening cysteine and the closing phenylalanine or tryptophan. Fields, in order: D gene, V gene, clone size, J gene, CDR3 protein, CDR3 DNA. A D gene is named only where the DNA matches it firmly. For some rows the clone size is stated as once, few or many, or as a class when expanded; others skip it.

-,TRBV2,-,TRBJ2-2,CASSRGQVNTGELFF,TGTGCCAGCAGCAGGGGACAAGTGAACACCGGGGAGCTGTTTTTT
-,TRBV6-5,-,TRBJ1-2,CASSYHGQPYGYTF,TGTGCCAGCAGTTACCACGGACAGCCCTATGGCTACACCTTC
-,TRBV7-8,-,TRBJ2-7,CASSLGQVFFYEQYF,TGTGCCAGCAGCTTAGGACAGGTTTTTTTCTACGAGCAGTACTTC
-,TRBV2,once,TRBJ2-7,CASSEGDTYYEQYF,TGTGCCAGCAGCGAGGGGGACACCTACTACGAGCAGTACTTC
TRBD1,TRBV6-4,once,TRBJ1-2,CASSDRTGNSYYTF,TGTGCCAGCAGTGACCGGACAGGGAATAGTTACTACACCTTC
-,TRBV6-6,-,TRBJ1-4,CASSYSKQANEKLFF,TGTGCCAGCAGTTACTCGAAACAGGCAAATGAAAAACTGTTTTTT
-,TRBV3-1/TRBV3-2,-,TRBJ2-5,CASSRPGETQYF,TGTGCCAGCAGCCGGCCGGGAGAGACCCAGTACTTC
TRBD1,TRBV7-2,-,TRBJ2-2,CASSADRELGELFF,TGTGCCAGCAGCGCGGACAGGGAGCTCGGGGAGCTGTTTTTT
TRBD1,TRBV18,-,TRBJ2-6,CASSPPGQGLGGANVLTF,TGTGCCAGCTCACCACCGGGACAGGGGTTGGGAGGGGCCAACGTCCTGACTTTC
TRBD1,TRBV2,-,TRBJ2-2,CASSGTGGTNTGELFF,TGTGCCAGCAGTGGGACAGGGGGAACGAACACCGGGGAGCTGTTTTTT
-,TRBV7-9,-,TRBJ1-1,CASSPPGILEAFF,TGTGCCAGCAGCCCCCCCGGGATTCTAGAAGCTTTCTTT
-,TRBV4-3,-,TRBJ1-2,CASSQVLKIRAYTF,TGCGCCAGCAGCCAAGTTCTAAAAATCCGAGCCTACACCTTC
TRBD2,TRBV4-3,-,TRBJ2-1,CASSQRGVGVVYNEQFF,TGCGCCAGCAGCCAACGGGGGGTCGGGGTAGTCTACAATGAGCAGTTCTTC